The 9 T cell receptor beta chains below come from one sample, sequenced in a study of Graves' ophthalmopathy and Graves' hyperthyroidism. Amplified TCR beta CDR3 regions were obtained using RNA transcripts as template. First-round RT-PCR employed HTBI primers, with a second-round multiplex PCR after it. TCRdb re-called the multiplex PCR reads through MiXCR, storing one row per CDR3 protein. The repertoire holds 11,000 to 15,000 distinct CDR3 sequences, approximately 53% seen once, with around 50% in the top ten. Sequences were obtained from peripheral blood. The origin of the receptors is a woman between 25 and 40 years old with Graves' ophthalmopathy.

The rearrangement uses TRBV14 and TRBJ2-3; D tentatively reads TRBD1 or TRBD2 (5 bases each). In germline, CDR1 is SGHDN, CDR2 FVKESK. The CDR3 length is 13 residues. V lost 0 bases to trimming and J lost 9 bases, with 10 bases between them. This CDR3 is CASSQEGEITQYF. As DNA, the CDR3 is TGTGCCAGCAGCCAAGAAGGGGAGATCACGCAGTATTTT.

This clonotype was seen many times. The V gene is TRBV7-2, the J gene TRBJ2-7; D possibly corresponds to TRBD2 (5 bases). CDR1 is SGHTA, CDR2 FQGNSA, per germline. The germline V and J ends were trimmed by 0 bases and 8 bases, with 11 bases remaining between them. The CDR3 runs 13 residues. CDR3 loop: CASSLAEGSKQYF. The CDR3 bases are TGTGCCAGCAGCTTAGCAGAGGGTAGTAAGCAGTACTTC.

The rearrangement links TRBV20-1 to TRBJ2-7; D possibly corresponds to TRBD1 (6 bases). From germline, CDR1 is DFQATT and CDR2 SNEGSKA (reference sequence). V was clipped by 0 bases and J by 0 bases, with 15 bases between them. The CDR3 length is 16 residues. CDR3 sequence reads: CSARDVMQGFSYEQYF. The CDR3 nucleotides read TGCAGTGCTAGAGACGTGATGCAGGGGTTCTCCTACGAGCAGTACTTC.

This clonotype showed up many times. This chain uses TRBV7-3 with TRBJ2-3; a possible D gene is TRBD2 (7 bases). In germline, CDR1 is SGHTA, CDR2 FQGTGA. This CDR3 has 16 amino acids. The V and J ends lost 1 base and 2 bases respectively, with 13 bases between them. This CDR3 is CASSLNGGQATDTQYF. CDR3 in DNA: TGTGCCAGCAGCTTAAACGGGGGGCAAGCCACAGATACGCAGTATTTT.

J is TRBJ1-4 and V is TRBV19; D remains ambiguous. Trimming removed 6 bases at V and 0 bases at J, with 17 bases between. Germline CDR1 is LNHDA and CDR2 is SQIVND (reference sequence). The CDR3 is made up of 17 amino acids. The CDR3 reads CASSSGRIIATNEKLFF. The CDR3 bases are TGTGCCAGTAGCTCCGGACGGATTATCGCAACTAATGAAAAACTGTTTTTT.

This chain uses TRBV6-1 with TRBJ1-2; the D is unclear. V was pared by 3 bases and J by 5 bases, with 10 bases between. This CDR3 region has 13 residues. Looked up from germline, CDR1 is MNHNS and CDR2 is SASEGT. CDR3 loop: CASSEPPGYGYTF. The CDR3 nucleotides read TGTGCCAGCAGTGAGCCCCCGGGATATGGCTACACCTTC.

In its sample, this clonotype was seen a few times. The chain joins TRBV5-1 to TRBJ1-4; D ambiguous. V shed 7 bases and J shed 7 bases, with 14 bases lying between them. The CDR3 has 13 residues. Germline values: CDR1 SGHRS, CDR2 YFSETQ. The DNA of the CDR3 is TGCGCCAGCGCGGGGAACAACGGTGAAAAACTGTTTTTT. Its protein product is CASAGNNGEKLFF.

The genes are TRBV20-1 and TRBJ1-5; perhaps TRBD1 as D (6 bases). Per the germline V gene, CDR1 is DFQATT and CDR2 is SNEGSKA (reference sequence). This CDR3 region has 15 residues. V dropped 4 bases and J dropped 0 bases, with 13 bases sitting between them. The DNA of the CDR3 is TGCAGTGCTACCTTGACAGGACCTAGCAATCAGCCCCAGCATTTT. It codes for CSATLTGPSNQPQHF.

In its sample, this clonotype was seen a few times. This chain uses TRBV2 with TRBJ1-1; D uncertain. This CDR3 has 13 amino acids. Germline assignment: CDR1 SNHLY and CDR2 FYNNEI. The germline V and J ends were trimmed by 11 bases and 0 bases, with 13 bases remaining between them. The CDR3: CARRVDLNTEAFF. The CDR3 nucleotides are TGTGCCCGCCGGGTAGACCTGAACACTGAAGCTTTCTTT.